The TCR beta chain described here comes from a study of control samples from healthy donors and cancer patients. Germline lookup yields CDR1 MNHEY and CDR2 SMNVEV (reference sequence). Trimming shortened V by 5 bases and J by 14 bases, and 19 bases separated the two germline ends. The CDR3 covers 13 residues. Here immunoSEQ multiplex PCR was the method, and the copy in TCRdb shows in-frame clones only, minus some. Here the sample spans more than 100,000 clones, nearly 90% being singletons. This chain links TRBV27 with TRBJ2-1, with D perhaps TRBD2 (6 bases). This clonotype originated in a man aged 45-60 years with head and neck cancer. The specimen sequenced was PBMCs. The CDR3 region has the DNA TGTGCCAGCAGTGGGGACGGGGGAACGAGCGAGTTCTTC. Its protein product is CASSGDGGTSEFF.